This TCR beta chain was recorded in a study of T-cell reconstitution after alpha-beta-depleted transplantation in children. Notes on this clonotype: As yet, its antigen is unknown.

The CDR3 is 13 amino acids. Trimming stripped 5 bases from V and 6 bases from J, with 8 bases between. Germline CDR1 is SGHAT and CDR2 is FQDESV (reference sequence). Unique molecular identifiers were incorporated during preparation of the TCRbeta library. TCRdb passed the PCR reads through MiXCR, listing each CDR3 protein once. The sample lists tens of thousands of distinct CDR3 sequences, 44% occurring once. Study-level findings and limits: Roughly two months post-transplant, alpha-beta T cells reportedly originated from several hundred graft clones that had expanded. Surviving recipient T cells and thymic progenitors accounted for the high day-60 TCRbeta diversity observed in some patients.

The chain recombines TRBV11-1 with TRBJ1-6, with D possibly being TRBD1 (5 bases). This TCR was recovered from a male patient younger than 18 who had a stem cell transplant for acute lymphoblastic leukemia, so the T cells may come from the graft donor. The sequencing used PBMCs, mostly from graft donor cells, collected 360 days after TCRalphabeta/CD19-depleted stem cell transplant. The CDR3 DNA is TGTGCCAGCAGCCTTGGGACTAATTCACCCCTCCACTTT. It codes for CASSLGTNSPLHF.